One sample yielded the 15 T cell receptor beta chains listed below, sequenced in a study of T cell changes during pregnancy in multiple sclerosis. The data were produced by immunoSEQ multiplex PCR, yet TCRdb's version contains in-frame clones alone and is incomplete. The sample gives roughly 32,000 clones, approximately 90% of which show up once; 11% is in the top ten. The source material was CD8+ T cells from peripheral blood mononuclear cells, sampled in the third trimester of pregnancy. The origin of the receptors is a female donor with multiple sclerosis, enrolled in a pregnancy study.

The V and J genes are TRBV6-5 and TRBJ2-3; 8 bases match TRBD1. This CDR3 has 14 amino acids. Trimming removed 6 bases from V and 2 bases from J; junction bases left unmatched: 4. Germline CDR1 and CDR2: MNHEY and SVGAGI. CDR3 region: CASSYRGFTDTQYF. The CDR3 DNA is TGTGCCAGCAGCTACAGGGGGTTCACAGATACGCAGTATTTT.

The V and J genes are TRBV9 and TRBJ2-1; 9 nucleotides align to TRBD1. The germline gives CDR1 SGDLS, CDR2 YYNGEE. The CDR3 is made up of 14 amino acids. With 2 bases clipped from V and 8 bases from J, the junction kept 5 bases outside the gene matches. The CDR3 reads CASSVDRGFDEQFF. The CDR3 nucleotides read TGTGCCAGCAGCGTTGACAGGGGGTTCGATGAGCAGTTCTTC.

The rearrangement uses TRBV19 and TRBJ1-4; 10 bases align to TRBD1. Germline V lookup: CDR1 LNHDA, CDR2 SQIVND (reference sequence). There are 16 residues in the CDR3. V shed 4 bases and J 7 bases; nucleotides not matched to a gene: 9. CDR3 residues: CASSTSGQGIGEKLFF. CDR3 nucleotide sequence: TGTGCCAGTAGTACCTCGGGACAGGGGATTGGTGAAAAACTGTTTTTT.

The chain joins TRBV4-2 to TRBJ2-7; 7 nucleotides align to TRBD2. From germline, CDR1 is LGHNA and CDR2 YNFKEQ. The CDR3 is 11 residues long. Trimming removed 3 bases from V and 12 bases from J; junction bases left unmatched: 5. In DNA, the CDR3 is TGTGCCAGCAGCCAGGGAGCGGGGTGGTACTTC. As protein: CASSQGAGWYF.

V usage is TRBV19 and J usage is TRBJ2-7; 8 nucleotides line up with TRBD2. The germline gives CDR1 LNHDA, CDR2 SQIVND (reference sequence). This CDR3 is 14 amino acids long. J was trimmed by 2 bases and V by 8 bases; bases with no gene match: 8. The CDR3 reads CASGGAGGAYEQYF. CDR3 bases: TGTGCCAGTGGAGGGGCGGGGGGCGCCTACGAGCAGTACTTC.

V and J are TRBV19 and TRBJ1-2, with a possible D match to TRBD1 (5 bases). The CDR3 length is 13 residues. With 6 bases removed from V and 7 bases from J, the gap between germline ends came to 15 bases. Looked up from germline, CDR1 is LNHDA and CDR2 is SQIVND (reference sequence). For the CDR3, the DNA is TGTGCCAGTAGCCTGACAAGGAGGGGTGGCTACACCTTC. Amino acid sequence: CASSLTRRGGYTF.

The count of this clone is one. V usage is TRBV27 and J usage is TRBJ2-7, with 9 nucleotides matching TRBD1. V was pared by 4 bases and J by 5 bases, with 6 bases of the junction left unmatched. In germline, CDR1 is MNHEY, CDR2 SMNVEV (reference sequence). This CDR3 has 14 residues. The CDR3 protein is CASSSGTGSHEQYF. In DNA form, the CDR3 reads TGTGCCAGCAGTTCCGGGACAGGGTCCCACGAGCAGTACTTC.

V gene TRBV9 combines with J gene TRBJ2-2; 8 bases are a match to TRBD2. V dropped 3 bases and J dropped 1; count of bases not matched to a gene: 5. Germline V gene lookup returns CDR1 SGDLS and CDR2 YYNGEE. The CDR3 runs 16 residues. The CDR3 loop is CASSAPGGENTGELFF. In nucleotides, the CDR3 is TGTGCCAGCAGCGCCCCGGGAGGGGAGAACACCGGGGAGCTGTTTTTT.

V usage is TRBV28 and J usage is TRBJ2-3; no reliable D call. Germline CDR1 reads MDHEN; CDR2 reads SYDVKM. CDR3 size: 12 residues. Trimming shortened V by 3 bases and J by 5 bases, and 6 bases separated the two germline ends. DNA of the CDR3: TGTGCCAGCAGTTTGCCGGGAGATACGCAGTATTTT. This sequence encodes CASSLPGDTQYF.

This rearrangement joins TRBV27 to TRBJ2-3; D is unclear. V lost 2 bases and J lost 7, with 19 bases in between. Germline V gene data show CDR1 as MNHEY and CDR2 as SMNVEV (reference sequence). The CDR3 covers 16 residues. This chain's CDR3 is CASSLPPGPERNTQYF. The CDR3 nucleotides read TGTGCCAGCAGTTTACCACCGGGTCCCGAAAGGAATACGCAGTATTTT.

This chain uses TRBV7-9 with TRBJ2-1; the match to TRBD2 covers 8 bases. V lost 4 bases, J lost 3 bases, and 5 bases stayed unmatched. CDR1 and CDR2 from the germline V gene are SEHNR and FQNEAQ (reference sequence). The CDR3 totals 15 residues. CDR3 residues: CASSSTSEIYNEQFF. Written as DNA, the CDR3 is TGTGCCAGCAGCTCGACTAGCGAGATCTACAATGAGCAGTTCTTC.

The chain uses TRBV9 and TRBJ1-2; perhaps TRBD1 as D (6 bases). The CDR3 loop spans 18 amino acids. The germline V and J ends were trimmed by 1 base and 5 bases, with 24 bases remaining between them. Germline loops: CDR1 SGDLS, CDR2 YYNGEE. CDR3 sequence (DNA): TGTGCCAGCAGCGTAAACGAGGGACCACAGGGTTTTTTTTATGGCTACACCTTC. Translation: CASSVNEGPQGFFYGYTF.

The sample holds one count of this clone. This rearrangement joins TRBV9 to TRBJ2-5; no clear D gene. CDR3 length equals 13 residues. Trimming took off 0 bases at V and 5 bases at J, with 8 bases between the two ends. Germline values: CDR1 SGDLS, CDR2 YYNGEE. DNA for the CDR3: TGTGCCAGCAGCGTAGGGAGTCTCGAGACCCAGTACTTC. Its protein is CASSVGSLETQYF. Together with reference TRBV9 and TRBJ2-5, the CDR3 gives the full variable domain: DSGVTQTPKHLITATGQRVTLRCSPRSGDLSVYWYQQSLDQGLQFLIQYYNGEERAKGNILERFSAQQFPDLHSELNLSSLELGDSALYFCASSVGSLETQYFGPGTRLLVL.

This clone was seen a few times. The genes are TRBV15 and TRBJ2-1; 13 positions match TRBD2. V lost 5 bases, J lost 6 bases, and 4 bases stayed unmatched. Germline lookup yields CDR1 LNHNV and CDR2 YYDKDF (reference sequence). This CDR3 has 15 amino acids. The CDR3 region is CATSERTSGSNEQFF. In nucleotides, the CDR3 is TGTGCCACCAGCGAACGGACTAGCGGGAGCAATGAGCAGTTCTTC.

This chain links TRBV5-5 with TRBJ2-7; 7 bases match TRBD1. Germline V lookup: CDR1 SGHKS, CDR2 YYEKEE (reference sequence). The V and J ends lost 1 base and 2 bases, in that order; junction bases with no gene match: 3. The CDR3 consists of 14 residues. CDR3 region: CASSLTGATYEQYF. In DNA, the CDR3 is TGTGCCAGCAGCTTGACAGGGGCCACCTACGAGCAGTACTTC.